This T cell receptor beta chain was recorded in a study of regulatory and conventional T cells in breast cancer (dated by TCRdb to the mid-2010s). From its cysteine to its phenylalanine, the CDR3 spans 15 amino acids. Just CDR3 DNA is preserved here, 45 bases in frame from base 1. At the junction V is shortened by 2 bases and J by 11 bases, with 24 bases in between. The germline V gene (reference sequence) gives CDR1 as DFQATT and CDR2 as SNEGSKA. Library creation used PCR. Sequenced using an Illumina MiSeq. Clones were called with MiXCR by TCRdb after fastp trimmed the public reads at Q25, and only in-frame beta chains were retained. A single entry per CDR3 protein holds the most common genes and DNA from its merged rows. The sample yields some 16,000 distinct CDR3 sequences; around 30% were counted once. The ten largest account for around 1.5% of the sample. Within its sample, this clonotype is medium-sized (0.01 to 0.1%). The clone's antigen remains unknown. No base qualities exist here, and no much larger clone lies one base off it.

The sequencing input was conventional T cells from blood. This receptor was obtained from a female donor in good health. Recombination connected TRBV20-1 to TRBJ1-1; the best D guess is TRBD1, with 5 bases matching. The DNA is as follows: TGCAGTGCTAGAAAGGGGAGGAGGATTGACACTTGGGCTTTCTTT. The encoded protein is CSARKGRRIDTWAFF.